The 12 T cell receptor beta chains given below trace back to one sample, sequenced in a study of T cells in women clearing cervical HPV infection (dated by TCRdb to between 2018 and 2020). The library came from the immunoSEQ multiplex PCR assay. What TCRdb holds here is the immuneACCESS table cut down to in-frame rearrangements. Part of the clones is not present; checked against another copy, under half of the missing clones reflect an unresolved V gene, and the others are unexplained. The sample table records 45,000 to 55,000 clones. The ten largest clonotypes hold 0.8% to 1% of the sample. The sequenced sample was blood buffy coat. The source of these receptors is a woman aged 18 to 75 with a cervical HPV16 infection that either progressed to CIN3+ or cleared (not recorded which).

Comment on this clone: The read gets to within 3 residues of the CDR3 end, and the germline J gene fills in the rest. V and J are TRBV6-1 and TRBJ2-3; D is undetermined. The length of the CDR3 is 14 residues. Germline-derived CDR1 and CDR2 are MNHNS and SASEGT. The CDR3 DNA, read in part, is TGTGCCAGCAGTGAAGGGGTGGGCAATCAGCCG. Amino acid sequence: CASSEGVGNQP. In full, the CDR3 is CASSEGVGNQPQYF.

Remarks on this clone: The CDR3 end falls 3 residues outside the read, so it is completed with the germline J gene. This rearrangement joins TRBV5-1 to TRBJ2-5; 11 bases agree with TRBD2. The CDR3 loop spans 15 amino acids. V lost 5 bases and J lost 4; bases outside the gene matches: 7. Germline CDR1 reads SGHRS; CDR2 reads YFSETQ. The CDR3 protein is CASRPGLAVGETQYF. The CDR3 bases that were read are TGCGCCAGCAGACCGGGACTAGCGGTAGGAGAGACC.

Remarks on this clone: The read finishes 3 residues shy of the CDR3 end, and the germline J gene is used to complete it. The V and J genes are TRBV2 and TRBJ2-7; 10 bases fit TRBD1. The CDR3 is made up of 19 amino acids. Looked up from germline, CDR1 is SNHLY and CDR2 is FYNNEI. The ends lost 2 bases at V and 0 bases at J; junction bases unmatched: 13. The CDR3 DNA, read in part, is TGTGCCAGCAGTGAATGGGTCGGGACAGGGGATTTCAGCTCCTACGAG. Translating gives CASSEWVGTGDFSSYE. The entire CDR3 protein reads CASSEWVGTGDFSSYEQYF.

The CDR3 spells CSARDSRGDTDTQYF. CDR3 DNA, as far as it was read: TGCAGTGCTAGAGATTCGCGGGGGGACACAGATACG. The chain uses TRBV20-1 and TRBJ2-3; the match to TRBD2 covers 8 bases. The CDR3 goes on 3 residues after the read ends, and that part is filled in from the germline J gene. From germline, CDR1 is DFQATT and CDR2 SNEGSKA (reference sequence). CDR3 length: 15 residues. J lost 2 bases, V lost 0 bases, and 4 bases had no gene match.

Regarding this clone: The sequence runs out 3 residues before the end of the CDR3; the remainder is reconstructed from the germline J gene. The rearrangement joins TRBV11-2 to TRBJ2-2; 8 bases map to TRBD1. The CDR3 loop spans 15 amino acids. The germline gives CDR1 SGHAT, CDR2 FQNNGV. CDR3 DNA, as far as it was read: TGTGCCAGCAGCTCGGGACAGGTTTTCAATTCACCG. It encodes CASSSGQVFNSP. The full CDR3 is CASSSGQVFNSPLFF. The variable domain in full, completed from reference TRBV11-2 and TRBJ2-2, reads EAGVAQSPRYKIIEKRQSVAFWCNPISGHATLYWYQQILGQGPKLLIQFQNNGVVDDSQLPKDRFSAERLKGVDSTLKIQPAKLEDSAVYLCASSSGQVFNSPLFFGEGSRLTVL.

The covered CDR3 bases are TGTGCCAGTAGTGTGCAGCGGGCAGATACG. Amino acids: CASSVQRADT. The full-length CDR3 reads as CASSVQRADTQYF. The V and J genes are TRBV19 and TRBJ2-3, with D perhaps TRBD2 (6 bases). The read ends 3 residues shy of where the CDR3 ends; the end is completed using the germline J gene. Per germline, CDR1 LNHDA and CDR2 SQIVND (reference sequence). V dropped 5 bases and J dropped 4 bases, with 10 bases sitting between them. This CDR3 region has 13 residues. The whole variable domain, filled in from reference TRBV19 and TRBJ2-3, reads DGGITQSPKYLFRKEGQNVTLSCEQNLNHDAMYWYRQDPGQGLRLIYYSQIVNDFQKGDIAEGYSVSREKKESFPLTVTSAQKNPTAFYLCASSVQRADTQYFGPGTRLTVL.

In the case of this clone: The DNA ends 3 residues before the CDR3 does, and the rest of the CDR3 is filled in from the germline J gene. The V gene is TRBV2, the J gene TRBJ1-2; D is perhaps TRBD1 (5 bases). Germline CDR1 SNHLY, CDR2 FYNNEI. V lost 8 bases, J lost 0 bases, and 10 bases lay in between. This CDR3 is built from 13 residues. CDR3 residues: CASATETNYGYTF. CDR3 bases read: TGTGCCAGCGCGACAGAAACTAACTATGGC.

On this clone: The missing CDR3 end, 3 residues past where the read stops, is filled in from the germline J gene. V gene TRBV10-3 combines with J gene TRBJ2-1; a possible D gene is TRBD2 (7 bases). CDR1 and CDR2 (germline): ENHRY, SYGVKD. Trimming removed 8 bases at V and 2 bases at J, with 16 bases between. There are 15 residues in the CDR3. CDR3 DNA, as far as it was read: TGTGCCATCCCGAGGGGGGGTGAGCCCTACAATGAG. It codes for CAIPRGGEPYNE. The entire CDR3 is CAIPRGGEPYNEQFF.

Points on this clone: The DNA ends 3 residues before the CDR3 does, and the rest of the CDR3 is filled in from the germline J gene. V usage is TRBV11-2 and J usage is TRBJ2-5, with D tentatively TRBD2 (6 bases). Germline-derived CDR1 and CDR2 are SGHAT and FQNNGV. The CDR3 contains 14 residues. The V and J ends lost 0 bases and 5 bases respectively, with 10 bases between them. Here the CDR3 reads CASSLDGLAETQYF. CDR3 DNA (partial): TGTGCCAGCAGCTTAGATGGGCTAGCGGAGACC.

A word on this clone: The read falls 3 residues short of the CDR3 end, and the missing part is taken from the germline J gene. This rearrangement joins TRBV6-4 to TRBJ2-7; D is uncertain. V was shortened by 0 bases and J by 6 bases, with 12 bases between the two germline ends. Germline loops: CDR1 MRHNA, CDR2 SNTAGT. This CDR3 has 14 amino acids. The CDR3 spells CASSDSGCTSEQYF. The sequenced CDR3 bases are TGTGCCAGCAGTGACTCAGGTTGTACGAGCGAG.

As concerns this clone: The observed sequence ends 3 residues before the CDR3 terminus, with the missing tail filled in from the germline J gene. The chain carries TRBV11-2 and TRBJ2-7; 9 bases agree with TRBD2. The CDR3 runs 15 residues. Germline CDR1 and CDR2: SGHAT and FQNNGV. V trimming: 4 bases; J trimming: 6 bases; junction bases outside the gene matches: 10. CDR3 DNA (partial): TGTGCCAGCAGCTCGGGGGCTAGCGGGGCTCGCGAG. Residues: CASSSGASGARE. The complete CDR3 reads CASSSGASGAREQYF.

In regard to this clone: The CDR3 goes on 3 residues after the read ends, and that part is filled in from the germline J gene. V gene TRBV7-8 combines with J gene TRBJ1-6; no firm D call. This CDR3 is 14 amino acids long. Trimming shortened V by 2 bases and J by 10 bases, and 12 bases separated the two germline ends. CDR1 is SGHVS, CDR2 FQNEAQ, per germline. CDR3 loop: CASSLPHGGSPLHF. CDR3 DNA, as far as it was read: TGTGCCAGCAGCTTACCGCACGGCGGCTCACCC.